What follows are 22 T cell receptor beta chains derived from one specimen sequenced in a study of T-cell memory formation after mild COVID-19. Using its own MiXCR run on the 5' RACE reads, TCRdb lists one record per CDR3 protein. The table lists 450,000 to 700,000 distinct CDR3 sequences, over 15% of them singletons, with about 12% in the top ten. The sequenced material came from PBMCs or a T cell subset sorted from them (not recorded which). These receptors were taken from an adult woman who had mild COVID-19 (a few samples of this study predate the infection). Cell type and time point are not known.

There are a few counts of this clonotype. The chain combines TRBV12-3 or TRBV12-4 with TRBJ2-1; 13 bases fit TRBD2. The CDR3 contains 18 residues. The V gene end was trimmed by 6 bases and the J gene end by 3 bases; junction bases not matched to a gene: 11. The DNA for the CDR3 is TGTGCCAGCAGACCCAGACTAGCGGGAGGATGGTTCTACAATGAGCAGTTCTTC. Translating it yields CASRPRLAGGWFYNEQFF.

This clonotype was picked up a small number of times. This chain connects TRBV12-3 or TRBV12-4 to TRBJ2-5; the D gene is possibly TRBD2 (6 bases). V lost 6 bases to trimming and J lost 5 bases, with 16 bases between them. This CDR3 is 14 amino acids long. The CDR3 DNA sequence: TGTGCCAGCAGACGTCGGGAGTATGGTGAGACCCAGTACTTC. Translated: CASRRREYGETQYF.

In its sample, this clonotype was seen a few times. CDR3 DNA sequence: TGTGCCAGCAGCTCCGCCTCTACAGGTCTGGTTGGGGAGCAGTTCTTC. This gives the protein CASSSASTGLVGEQFF. The chain combines TRBV6-2 or TRBV6-3 with TRBJ2-1; D may be TRBD1 (5 bases). CDR3 length: 16 residues. The germline gives CDR1 MNHEY, CDR2 SVGEGT. V lost 6 bases and J 10 bases, leaving 25 bases between the germline ends.

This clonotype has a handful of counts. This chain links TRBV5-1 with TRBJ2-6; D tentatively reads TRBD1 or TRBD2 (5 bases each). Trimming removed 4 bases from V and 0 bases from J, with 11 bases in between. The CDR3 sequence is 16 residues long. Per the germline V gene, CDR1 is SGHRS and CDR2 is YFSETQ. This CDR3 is CASSPTRGSGANVLTF. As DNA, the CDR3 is TGCGCCAGCAGCCCCACTAGGGGCTCTGGGGCCAACGTCCTGACTTTC.

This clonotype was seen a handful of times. The CDR3 region is CASSHRDYYTDTQYF. CDR3 nucleotide sequence: TGTGCCAGCAGCCACCGGGACTACTACACAGATACGCAGTATTTT. The chain has TRBV4-2 and TRBJ2-3, with 7 bases matching TRBD2. Germline CDR1 is LGHNA and CDR2 is YNFKEQ. The CDR3 spans 15 residues. Germline trimming cut 3 bases from V and 2 bases from J; bases unmatched to any gene: 5.

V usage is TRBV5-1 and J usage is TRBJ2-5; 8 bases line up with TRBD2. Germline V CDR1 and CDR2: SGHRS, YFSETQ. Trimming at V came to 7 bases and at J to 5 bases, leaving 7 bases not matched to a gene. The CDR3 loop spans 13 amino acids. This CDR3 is CASSRTSRETQYF. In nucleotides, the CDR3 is TGCGCCAGCTCACGGACTAGCCGGGAGACCCAGTACTTC. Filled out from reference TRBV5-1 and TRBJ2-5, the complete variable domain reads KAGVTQTPRYLIKTRGQQVTLSCSPISGHRSVSWYQQTPGQGLQFLFEYFSETQRNKGNFPGRFSGRQFSNSRSEMNVSTLELGDSALYLCASSRTSRETQYFGPGTRLLVL.

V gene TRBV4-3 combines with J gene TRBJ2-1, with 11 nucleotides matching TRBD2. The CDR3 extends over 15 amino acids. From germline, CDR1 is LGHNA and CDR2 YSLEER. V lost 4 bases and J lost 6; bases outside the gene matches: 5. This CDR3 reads CASSPRLAGFNEQFF. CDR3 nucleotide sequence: TGCGCCAGCAGCCCTAGACTAGCGGGGTTCAATGAGCAGTTCTTC.

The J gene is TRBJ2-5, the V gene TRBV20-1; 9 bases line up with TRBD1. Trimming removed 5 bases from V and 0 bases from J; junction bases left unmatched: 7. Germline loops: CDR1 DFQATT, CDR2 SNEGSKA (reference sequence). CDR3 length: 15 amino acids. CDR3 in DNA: TGCAGTGCTTTACGGACAGGGGAGTACCAAGAGACCCAGTACTTC. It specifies CSALRTGEYQETQYF.

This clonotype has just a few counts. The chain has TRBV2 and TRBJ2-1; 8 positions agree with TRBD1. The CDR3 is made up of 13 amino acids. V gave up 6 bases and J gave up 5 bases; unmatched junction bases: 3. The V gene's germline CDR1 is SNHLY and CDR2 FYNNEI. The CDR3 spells CASRRQGNNEQFF. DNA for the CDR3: TGTGCCAGCAGACGACAGGGGAACAATGAGCAGTTCTTC. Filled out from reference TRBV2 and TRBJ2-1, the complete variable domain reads EPEVTQTPSHQVTQMGQEVILRCVPISNHLYFYWYRQILGQKVEFLVSFYNNEISEKSEIFDDQFSVERPDGSNFTLKIRSTKLEDSAMYFCASRRQGNNEQFFGPGTRLTVL.

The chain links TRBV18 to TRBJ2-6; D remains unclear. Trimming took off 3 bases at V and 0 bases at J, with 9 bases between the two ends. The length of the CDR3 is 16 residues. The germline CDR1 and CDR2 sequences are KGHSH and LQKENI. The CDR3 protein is CASSPELSSGANVLTF. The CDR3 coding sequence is TGTGCCAGCTCACCTGAACTTAGCTCTGGGGCCAACGTCCTGACTTTC.

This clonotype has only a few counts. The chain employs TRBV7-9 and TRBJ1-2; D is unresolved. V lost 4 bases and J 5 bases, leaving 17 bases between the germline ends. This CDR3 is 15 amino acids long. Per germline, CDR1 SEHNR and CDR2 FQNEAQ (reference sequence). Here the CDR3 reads CASSYLLSAGYGYTF. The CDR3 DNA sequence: TGTGCCAGCAGCTACCTTCTATCGGCAGGATATGGCTACACCTTC.

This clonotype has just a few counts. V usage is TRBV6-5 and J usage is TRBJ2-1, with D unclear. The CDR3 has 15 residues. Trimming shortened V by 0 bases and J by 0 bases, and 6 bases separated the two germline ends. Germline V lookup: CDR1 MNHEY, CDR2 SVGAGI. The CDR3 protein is CASSYSHGSYNEQFF. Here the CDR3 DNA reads TGTGCCAGCAGTTACTCCCACGGCTCCTACAATGAGCAGTTCTTC.

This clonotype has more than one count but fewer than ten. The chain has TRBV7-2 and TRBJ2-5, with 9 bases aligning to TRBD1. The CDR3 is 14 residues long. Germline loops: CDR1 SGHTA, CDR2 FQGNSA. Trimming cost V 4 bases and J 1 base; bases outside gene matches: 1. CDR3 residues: CASSWTGAQETQYF. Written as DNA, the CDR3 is TGTGCCAGCAGCTGGACAGGGGCCCAAGAGACCCAGTACTTC.

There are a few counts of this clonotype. CDR3 region: CASSPGQGGEQPQHF. Written as DNA, the CDR3 is TGTGCCAGCAGTCCCGGGCAGGGAGGGGAACAGCCCCAGCATTTT. The chain couples TRBV12-3 or TRBV12-4 to TRBJ1-5, with D tentatively TRBD1 (5 bases). The CDR3 runs to 15 residues. V was clipped by 5 bases and J by 7 bases, with 18 bases between them.

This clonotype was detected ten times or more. CDR3 loop: CASSPPGVEARNEQFF. The CDR3 DNA reads TGTGCCAGCAGCCCGCCCGGGGTGGAGGCGAGGAATGAGCAGTTCTTC. The chain uses TRBV7-2 and TRBJ2-1; tentatively, D is TRBD2 (5 bases). Between the trimmed V and J ends, which lost 5 bases and 7 bases, there was a span of 21 bases. The CDR3 has 16 residues. The germline V gene has CDR1 SGHTA and CDR2 FQGNSA.

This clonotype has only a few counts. This CDR3 is CASSLAGDLNTGELFF. The CDR3 coding sequence is TGTGCCAGCAGCTTGGCCGGGGATTTGAACACCGGGGAGCTGTTTTTT. The V and J genes are TRBV5-5 and TRBJ2-2, with a tentative D call TRBD2 (5 bases). Trimming left V 0 bases short and J 1 base short, with 10 bases between. The CDR3 is 16 amino acids. The V gene's germline CDR1 is SGHKS and CDR2 YYEKEE (reference sequence).

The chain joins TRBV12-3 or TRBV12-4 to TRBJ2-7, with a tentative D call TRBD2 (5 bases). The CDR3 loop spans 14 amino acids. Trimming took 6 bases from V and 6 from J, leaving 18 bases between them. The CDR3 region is CASRNHGVVGEQYF. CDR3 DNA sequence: TGTGCCAGCAGAAACCACGGGGTCGTCGGCGAGCAGTACTTC.

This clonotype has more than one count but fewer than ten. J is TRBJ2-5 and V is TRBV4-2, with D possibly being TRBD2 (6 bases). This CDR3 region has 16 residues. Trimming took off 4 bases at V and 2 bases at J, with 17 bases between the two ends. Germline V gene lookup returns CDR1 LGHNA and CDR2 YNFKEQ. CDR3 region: CASSLPLRGLQETQYF. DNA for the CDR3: TGTGCCAGCAGCCTCCCTTTAAGGGGACTTCAAGAGACCCAGTACTTC.

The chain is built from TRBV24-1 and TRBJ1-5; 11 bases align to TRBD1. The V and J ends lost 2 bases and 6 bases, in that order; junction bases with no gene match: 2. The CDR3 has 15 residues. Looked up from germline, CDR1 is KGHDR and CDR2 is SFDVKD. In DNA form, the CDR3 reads TGTGCCACCAGTGATTCCGGGACAGGGGGTCAGCCCCAGCATTTT. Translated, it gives CATSDSGTGGQPQHF.

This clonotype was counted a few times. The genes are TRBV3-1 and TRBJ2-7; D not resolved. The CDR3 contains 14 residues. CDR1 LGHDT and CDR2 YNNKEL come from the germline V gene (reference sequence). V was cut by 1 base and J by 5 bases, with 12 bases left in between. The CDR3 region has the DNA TGTGCCAGCAGCCAAGGTACCTTATCCCACGAGCAGTACTTC. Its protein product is CASSQGTLSHEQYF.

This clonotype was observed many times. The CDR3 region is CATSPAAGTGNNEQFF. The CDR3 DNA sequence: TGTGCCACCAGTCCGGCCGCCGGGACAGGGAACAATGAGCAGTTCTTC. The chain couples TRBV24-1 to TRBJ2-1; 9 bases are a match to TRBD1. Germline CDR1 reads KGHDR; CDR2 reads SFDVKD. CDR3 size: 16 residues. J was trimmed by 5 bases and V by 6 bases; bases with no gene match: 10.

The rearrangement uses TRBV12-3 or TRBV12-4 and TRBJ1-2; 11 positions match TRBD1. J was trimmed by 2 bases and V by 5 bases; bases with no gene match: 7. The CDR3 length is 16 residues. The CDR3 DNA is TGTGCCAGCAGTCCGCAGCGGACAGGGGGCAACTATGGCTACACCTTC. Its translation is CASSPQRTGGNYGYTF.